This T cell receptor (beta chain) was recovered during a study of cytomegalovirus exposure and HLA in healthy donors. The CDR3 length is 13 residues. Trimming stripped 5 bases from V and 3 bases from J, with 11 bases between. Germline-derived CDR1 and CDR2 are SEHNR and FQNEAQ (reference sequence). In the PCR, 60 Vbeta and 13 Jbeta primers were used. Measured with immunoSEQ multiplex PCR; TCRdb has only the in-frame clones, and not every one. The data show around 120,000 clones, more than 75% seen once. The rearrangement joins TRBV7-9 to TRBJ2-7, with D tentatively TRBD1 (5 bases). The sequenced sample consisted of PBMCs. The clonotype originates from a man aged 18 to 29 in good health and CMV-seronegative. The CDR3 is CASSPQTVYEQYF. CDR3 bases: TGTGCCAGCAGCCCCCAGACAGTCTACGAGCAGTACTTC.